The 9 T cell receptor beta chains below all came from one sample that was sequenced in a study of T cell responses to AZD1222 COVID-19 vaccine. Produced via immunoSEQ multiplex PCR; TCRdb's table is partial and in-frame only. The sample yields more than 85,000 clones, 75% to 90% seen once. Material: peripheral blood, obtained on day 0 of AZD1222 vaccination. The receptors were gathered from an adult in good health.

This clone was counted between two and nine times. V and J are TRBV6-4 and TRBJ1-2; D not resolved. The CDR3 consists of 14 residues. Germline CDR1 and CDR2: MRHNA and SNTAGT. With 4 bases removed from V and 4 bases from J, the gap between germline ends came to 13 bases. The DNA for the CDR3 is TGTGCCAGCAGTGCCTTGGGAGGACCCTATGGCTACACCTTC. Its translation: CASSALGGPYGYTF.

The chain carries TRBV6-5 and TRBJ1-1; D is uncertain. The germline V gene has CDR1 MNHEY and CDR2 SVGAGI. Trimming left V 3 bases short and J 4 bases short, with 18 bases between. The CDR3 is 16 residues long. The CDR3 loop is CASSYPSGSPGTEAFF. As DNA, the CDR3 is TGTGCCAGCAGTTATCCCTCGGGCTCACCTGGCACTGAAGCTTTCTTT.

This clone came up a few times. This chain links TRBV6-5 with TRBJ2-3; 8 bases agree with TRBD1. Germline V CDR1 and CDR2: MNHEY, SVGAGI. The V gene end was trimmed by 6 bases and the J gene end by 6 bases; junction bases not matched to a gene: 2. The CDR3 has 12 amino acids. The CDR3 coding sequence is TGTGCCAGCAGGGGACAGGACGATACGCAGTATTTT. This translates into CASRGQDDTQYF.

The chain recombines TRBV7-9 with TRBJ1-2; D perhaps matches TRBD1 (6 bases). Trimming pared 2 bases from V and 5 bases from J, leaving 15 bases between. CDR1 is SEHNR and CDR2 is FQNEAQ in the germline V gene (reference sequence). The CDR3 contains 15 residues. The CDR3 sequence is CASSLILGAEYGYTF. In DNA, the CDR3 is TGTGCCAGCAGCTTAATTTTGGGGGCGGAGTATGGCTACACCTTC.

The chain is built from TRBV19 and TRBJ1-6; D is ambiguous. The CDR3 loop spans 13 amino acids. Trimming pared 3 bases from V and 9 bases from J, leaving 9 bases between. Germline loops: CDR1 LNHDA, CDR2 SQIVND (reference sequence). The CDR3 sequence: CASSISGISPLHF. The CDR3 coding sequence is TGTGCCAGTAGTATCTCGGGCATTTCACCCCTCCACTTT.

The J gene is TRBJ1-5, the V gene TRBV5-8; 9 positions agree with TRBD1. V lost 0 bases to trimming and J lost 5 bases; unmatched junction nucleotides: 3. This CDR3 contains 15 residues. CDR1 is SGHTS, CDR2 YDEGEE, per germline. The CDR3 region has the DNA TGTGCCAGCAGCTTGGGCGACAGGGGGTATCAGCCCCAGCATTTT. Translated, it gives CASSLGDRGYQPQHF. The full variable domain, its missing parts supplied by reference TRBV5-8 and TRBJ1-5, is EAGVTQSPTHLIKTRGQQATLRCSPISGHTSVYWYQQALGLGLQFLLWYDEGEERNRGNFPPRFSGRQFPNYSSELNVNALELEDSALYLCASSLGDRGYQPQHFGDGTRLSIL.

The CDR3 DNA is TGTGCCAGCTCACCATGGACAGATTCACCCCTCCACTTT. It codes for CASSPWTDSPLHF. The gene calls are TRBV18 and TRBJ1-6, with D perhaps matching TRBD1 (6 bases). V was pared by 2 bases and J by 8 bases, with 7 bases between. CDR3 length: 13 amino acids. Germline CDR1 KGHSH, CDR2 LQKENI.

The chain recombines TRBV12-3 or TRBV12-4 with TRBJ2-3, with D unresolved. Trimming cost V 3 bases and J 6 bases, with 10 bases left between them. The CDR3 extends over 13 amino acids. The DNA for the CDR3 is TGTGCCAGCAGTTTTTTCTTGGGGGATACGCAGTATTTT. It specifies CASSFFLGDTQYF.

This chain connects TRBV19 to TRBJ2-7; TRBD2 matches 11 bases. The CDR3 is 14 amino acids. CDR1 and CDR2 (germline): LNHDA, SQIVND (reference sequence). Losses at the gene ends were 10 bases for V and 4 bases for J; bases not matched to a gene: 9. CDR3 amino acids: CATSRTSGSYEQYF. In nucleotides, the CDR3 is TGTGCCACCAGCCGGACTAGCGGGTCTTACGAGCAGTACTTC.